This TCR beta chain was found in a study of blood T cell repertoires in COVID-19. Study overall: The United States, Italy and Spain were the sources of the acute and convalescent COVID-19 samples. In each case, the material was cDNA or gDNA derived from T cells, B-cell-depleted T cells, or PBMCs.

Each participant's cohort was designated according to participant-reported clinical history. As originally analysed: Cell counts per sample came from amplifying reference gene primers. This table comes from immunoSEQ multiplex PCR, and its TCRdb copy is limited to in-frame clones, with some not included. D and trimming come from the DNA, and the V and J calls and clone size come from that table. The table includes about 210,000 clones, approximately 90% detected once. With 1 base removed from V and 3 bases from J, the gap between germline ends came to 2 bases. The CDR3 is made up of 12 amino acids. The germline CDR1 and CDR2 sequences are SGHNT and YENEEA.

The sequenced sample was PBMCs or T cells enriched from blood (not recorded which). The clonotype comes from a woman between 35 and 50 years old with acute COVID-19. The V call is TRBV11-3, the J call TRBJ2-3, with D uncertain. The CDR3 DNA sequence: TGTGCCAGCAGCTTAGCAACAGATACGCAGTATTTT. It yields the protein CASSLATDTQYF.